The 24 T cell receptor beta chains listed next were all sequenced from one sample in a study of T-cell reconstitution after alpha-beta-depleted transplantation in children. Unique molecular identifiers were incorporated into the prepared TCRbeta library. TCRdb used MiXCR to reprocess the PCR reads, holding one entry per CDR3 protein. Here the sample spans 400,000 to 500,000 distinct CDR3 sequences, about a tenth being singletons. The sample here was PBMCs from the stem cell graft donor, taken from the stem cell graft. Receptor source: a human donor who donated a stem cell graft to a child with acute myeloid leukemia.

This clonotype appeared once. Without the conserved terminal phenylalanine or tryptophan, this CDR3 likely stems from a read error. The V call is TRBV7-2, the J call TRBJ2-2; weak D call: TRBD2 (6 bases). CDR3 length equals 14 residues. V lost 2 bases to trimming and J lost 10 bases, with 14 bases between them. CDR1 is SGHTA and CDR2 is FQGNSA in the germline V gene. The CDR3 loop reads CASSLLQTRVELFL. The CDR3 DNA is TGTGCCAGCAGCTTACTGCAGACTAGGGTGGAGCTGTTTTTG.

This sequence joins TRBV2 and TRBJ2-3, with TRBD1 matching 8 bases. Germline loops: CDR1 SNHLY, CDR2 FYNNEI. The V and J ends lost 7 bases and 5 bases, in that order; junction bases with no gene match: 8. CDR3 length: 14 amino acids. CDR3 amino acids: CASTITGGRDTQYF. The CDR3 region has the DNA TGTGCCAGCACCATAACAGGGGGTCGAGATACGCAGTATTTT.

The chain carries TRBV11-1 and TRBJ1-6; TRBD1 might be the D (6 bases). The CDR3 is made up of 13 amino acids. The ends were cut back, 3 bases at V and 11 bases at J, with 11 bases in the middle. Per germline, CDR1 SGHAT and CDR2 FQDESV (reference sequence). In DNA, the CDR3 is TGTGCCAGCAGCTTCCAGGGGCTTACACCCCTCCACTTT. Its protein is CASSFQGLTPLHF.

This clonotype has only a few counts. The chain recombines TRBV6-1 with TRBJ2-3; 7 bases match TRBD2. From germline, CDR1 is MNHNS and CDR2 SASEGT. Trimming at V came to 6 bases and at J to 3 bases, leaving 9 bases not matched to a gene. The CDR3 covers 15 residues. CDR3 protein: CASSLLAFVTDTQYF. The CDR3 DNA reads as TGTGCCAGCAGCCTACTAGCGTTTGTTACAGATACGCAGTATTTT.

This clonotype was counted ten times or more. DNA of the CDR3: TGTGCCACCAGCACACAAAGCGGGGAGCTGTTTTTT. Translation: CATSTQSGELFF. This chain connects TRBV15 to TRBJ2-2, with D unresolved. V gave up 4 bases and J gave up 7 bases, with 7 bases separating them. Germline loops: CDR1 LNHNV, CDR2 YYDKDF (reference sequence). The CDR3 runs to 12 residues.

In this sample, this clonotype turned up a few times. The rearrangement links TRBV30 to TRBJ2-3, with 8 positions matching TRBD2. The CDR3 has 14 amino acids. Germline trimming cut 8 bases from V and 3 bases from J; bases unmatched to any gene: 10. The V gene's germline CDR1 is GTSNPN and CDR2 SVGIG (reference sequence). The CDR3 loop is CARQGLAETDTQYF. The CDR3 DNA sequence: TGTGCCCGTCAAGGACTAGCAGAGACAGATACGCAGTATTTT.

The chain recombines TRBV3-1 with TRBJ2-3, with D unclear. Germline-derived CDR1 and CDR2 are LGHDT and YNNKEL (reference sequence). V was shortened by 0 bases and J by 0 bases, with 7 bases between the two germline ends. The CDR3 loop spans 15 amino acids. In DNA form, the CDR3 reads TGTGCCAGCAGCCAAGACCCGCATAGCACAGATACGCAGTATTTT. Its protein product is CASSQDPHSTDTQYF.

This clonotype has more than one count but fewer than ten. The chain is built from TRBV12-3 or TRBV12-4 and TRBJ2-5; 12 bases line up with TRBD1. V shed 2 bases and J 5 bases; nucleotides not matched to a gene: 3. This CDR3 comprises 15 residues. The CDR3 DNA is TGTGCCAGCAGTTTAAGGGACAGGGGGCTGGAGACCCAGTACTTC. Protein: CASSLRDRGLETQYF.

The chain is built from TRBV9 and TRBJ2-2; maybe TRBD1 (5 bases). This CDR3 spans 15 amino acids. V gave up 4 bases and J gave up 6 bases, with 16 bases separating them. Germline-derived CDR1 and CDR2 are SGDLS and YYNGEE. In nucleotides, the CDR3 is TGTGCCAGCAGCCCCGGATCGGGCAGGGCCGGGGAGCTGTTTTTT. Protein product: CASSPGSGRAGELFF.

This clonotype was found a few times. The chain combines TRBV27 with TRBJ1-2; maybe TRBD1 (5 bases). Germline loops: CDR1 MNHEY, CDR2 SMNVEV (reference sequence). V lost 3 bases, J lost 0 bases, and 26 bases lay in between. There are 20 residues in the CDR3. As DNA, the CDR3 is TGTGCCAGCAGTTTCGCCTCGAATTTACAGGCCTCACCTACTAACTATGGCTACACCTTC. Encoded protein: CASSFASNLQASPTNYGYTF.

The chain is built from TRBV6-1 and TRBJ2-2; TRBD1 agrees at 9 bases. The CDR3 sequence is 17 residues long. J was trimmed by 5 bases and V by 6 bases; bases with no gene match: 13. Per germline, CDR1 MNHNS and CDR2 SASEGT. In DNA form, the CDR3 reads TGTGCCAGCAGGGGACAGGGAGGTATAAAGTCGACCGGGGAGCTGTTTTTT. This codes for CASRGQGGIKSTGELFF.

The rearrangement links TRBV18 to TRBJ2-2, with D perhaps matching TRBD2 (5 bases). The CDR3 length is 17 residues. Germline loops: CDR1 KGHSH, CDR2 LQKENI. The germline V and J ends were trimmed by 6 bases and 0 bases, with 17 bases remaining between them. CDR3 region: CASSDAASGTNTGELFF. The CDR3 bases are TGTGCCAGCTCGGACGCGGCGAGCGGAACGAACACCGGGGAGCTGTTTTTT.

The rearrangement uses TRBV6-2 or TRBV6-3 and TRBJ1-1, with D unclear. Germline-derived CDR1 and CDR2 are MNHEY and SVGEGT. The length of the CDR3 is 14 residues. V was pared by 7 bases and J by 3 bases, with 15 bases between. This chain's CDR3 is CASTLARAYTEAFF. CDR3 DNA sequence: TGTGCCAGCACTCTAGCCCGGGCCTACACTGAAGCTTTCTTT.

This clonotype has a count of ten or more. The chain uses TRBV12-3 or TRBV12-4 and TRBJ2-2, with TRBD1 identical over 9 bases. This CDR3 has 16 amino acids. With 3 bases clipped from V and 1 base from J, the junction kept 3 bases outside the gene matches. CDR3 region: CASSFGTGRNTGELFF. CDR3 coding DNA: TGTGCCAGCAGTTTTGGGACAGGGAGGAACACCGGGGAGCTGTTTTTT.

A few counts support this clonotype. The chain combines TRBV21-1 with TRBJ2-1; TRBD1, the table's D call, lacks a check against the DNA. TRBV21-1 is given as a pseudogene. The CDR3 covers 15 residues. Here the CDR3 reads CASSKKGRDHNEQFF. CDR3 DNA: TGTGCCAGCAGCAAAAAAGGCAGGGACCACAATGAGCAGTTCTTC.

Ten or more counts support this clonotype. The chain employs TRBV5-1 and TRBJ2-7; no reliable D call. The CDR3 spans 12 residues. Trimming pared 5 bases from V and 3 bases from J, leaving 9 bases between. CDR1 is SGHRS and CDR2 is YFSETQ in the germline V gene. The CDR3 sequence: CASSTTGYEQYF. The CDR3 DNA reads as TGCGCCAGCAGTACGACCGGCTACGAGCAGTACTTC.

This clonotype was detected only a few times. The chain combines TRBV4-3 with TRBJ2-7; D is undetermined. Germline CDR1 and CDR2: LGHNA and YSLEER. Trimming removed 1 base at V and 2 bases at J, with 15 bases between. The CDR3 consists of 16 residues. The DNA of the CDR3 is TGCGCCAGCAGCCAAGGGCTCATGGCTAGACCCTACGAGCAGTACTTC. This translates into CASSQGLMARPYEQYF.

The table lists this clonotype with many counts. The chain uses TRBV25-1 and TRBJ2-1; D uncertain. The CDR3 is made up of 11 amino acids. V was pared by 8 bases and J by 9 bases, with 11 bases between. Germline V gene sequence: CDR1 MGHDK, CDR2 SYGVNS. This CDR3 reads CASLRNSEQFF. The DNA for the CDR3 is TGTGCCAGCCTGAGAAATAGTGAGCAGTTCTTC.

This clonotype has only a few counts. CDR3 protein: CASRPGLAGGNEQFF. The CDR3 nucleotides are TGTGCCAGCAGACCGGGACTAGCGGGGGGAAATGAGCAGTTCTTC. The V and J genes are TRBV6-1 and TRBJ2-1, with 15 nucleotides matching TRBD2. The CDR3 length is 15 residues. J gave up 7 bases and V 6 bases, and 4 bases lay outside the gene matches. Germline V CDR1 and CDR2: MNHNS, SASEGT.

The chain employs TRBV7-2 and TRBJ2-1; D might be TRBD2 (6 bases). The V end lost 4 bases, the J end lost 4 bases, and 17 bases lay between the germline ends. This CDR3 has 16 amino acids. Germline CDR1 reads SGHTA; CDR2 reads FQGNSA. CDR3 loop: CASSSSSGLPYNEQFF. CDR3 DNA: TGTGCCAGCAGCTCATCGAGCGGGCTGCCTTACAATGAGCAGTTCTTC.

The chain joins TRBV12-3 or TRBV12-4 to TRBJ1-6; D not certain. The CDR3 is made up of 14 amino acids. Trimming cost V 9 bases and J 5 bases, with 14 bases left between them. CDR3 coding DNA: TGTGCCAGTTTGGGAGGGAGGAATAATTCACCCCTCCACTTT. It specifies CASLGGRNNSPLHF.

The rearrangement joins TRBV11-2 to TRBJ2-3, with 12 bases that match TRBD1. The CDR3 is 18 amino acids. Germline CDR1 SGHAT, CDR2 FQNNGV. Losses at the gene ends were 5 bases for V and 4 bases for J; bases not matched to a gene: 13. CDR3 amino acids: CASSAQPGQGALADTQYF. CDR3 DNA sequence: TGTGCCAGCAGCGCCCAACCGGGACAGGGGGCACTTGCAGATACGCAGTATTTT.

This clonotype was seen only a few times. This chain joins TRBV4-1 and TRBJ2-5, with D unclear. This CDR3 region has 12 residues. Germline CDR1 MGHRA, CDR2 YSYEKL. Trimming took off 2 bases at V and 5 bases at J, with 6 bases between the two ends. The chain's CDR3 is CASSQSVETQYF. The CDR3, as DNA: TGCGCCAGCAGCCAAAGCGTGGAGACCCAGTACTTC.

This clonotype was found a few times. The CDR3 bases are TGTGCCTGTTTCGGCTACACCTTC. It specifies CACFGYTF. The chain couples TRBV30 to TRBJ1-2; D is uncertain. The CDR3 has 8 amino acids. Trimming removed 6 bases at V and 8 bases at J, with 4 bases between. Germline values: CDR1 GTSNPN, CDR2 SVGIG (reference sequence).